The 22 T cell receptor beta chains below come from one sample, sequenced in a study of early T cells in non-severe SARS-CoV-2 infection. TCRdb reprocessed the 5' RACE reads via MiXCR and lists one record per CDR3 protein. Of over 50,000 distinct CDR3 sequences in the sample, 10% to 15% were seen once. The sample consisted of whole blood. The receptors stem from an adult who was a healthcare worker with PCR-confirmed SARS-CoV-2 infection or an uninfected control (not recorded which).

This clonotype has a count of ten or more. The chain joins TRBV4-2 to TRBJ2-7; a weak D match, TRBD2 (6 bases). Germline V gene sequence: CDR1 LGHNA, CDR2 YNFKEQ. V dropped 1 base and J dropped 2 bases, with 12 bases sitting between them. CDR3 size: 15 residues. The DNA of the CDR3 is TGTGCCAGCAGCCAAGGAAGCGGAGGGACCTACGAGCAGTACTTC. It translates to CASSQGSGGTYEQYF.

For this clonotype: This clone may be a read error of a much larger clone one base away. The chain joins TRBV7-3 to TRBJ2-3; 9 bases agree with TRBD2. Germline-derived CDR1 and CDR2 are SGHTA and FQGTGA. The ends lost 5 bases at V and 3 bases at J; junction bases unmatched: 12. The CDR3 sequence is 17 residues long. The CDR3 reads CASSLAGSGGSTDTQYF. For the CDR3, the DNA is TGTGCCAGCAGCCTCGCGGGGAGCGGGGGGTCGACAGATACGCAGTATTTT.

This clonotype was detected many times. The V and J genes are TRBV6-5 and TRBJ2-2; D may be TRBD1 or TRBD2 (5 bases each). V lost 4 bases to trimming and J lost 6 bases, with 9 bases between them. The CDR3 covers 13 residues. CDR1 is MNHEY, CDR2 SVGAGI, per germline. The DNA of the CDR3 is TGTGCCAGCAGTTCATGGGGGTCCGGGGAGCTGTTTTTT. Amino acid sequence: CASSSWGSGELFF.

Here the CDR3 reads CASSPGVIKQYF. For the CDR3, the DNA is TGTGCCAGCAGTCCGGGGGTTATCAAGCAGTACTTC. The chain combines TRBV12-3 or TRBV12-4 with TRBJ2-7, with a tentative D call TRBD2 (6 bases). The V gene lost 5 bases and the J gene lost 8 bases, with 13 bases spanning the gap. The length of the CDR3 is 12 residues.

The chain carries TRBV19 and TRBJ2-3; tentative D call: TRBD2 (6 bases). The CDR3 is 15 amino acids. Trimming cost V 10 bases and J 2 bases, with 19 bases left between them. Germline CDR1 LNHDA, CDR2 SQIVND (reference sequence). The CDR3 DNA sequence: TGTGCCACCAGGCGGCGGCTAGCGATCACAGATACGCAGTATTTT. Translating it yields CATRRRLAITDTQYF.

This sequence joins TRBV29-1 and TRBJ2-1; 13 positions agree with TRBD2. CDR3 length equals 14 residues. Germline V gene lookup returns CDR1 SQVTM and CDR2 ANQGSEA. Unmatched junction bases numbered 2, after V lost 3 bases and J lost 6 bases. CDR3 sequence (DNA): TGCAGCGTTGAGGGGACTAGCGGGACCAATGAGCAGTTCTTC. Amino acids: CSVEGTSGTNEQFF.

The chain recombines TRBV28 with TRBJ2-1; tentative D call: TRBD2 (6 bases). Germline lookup yields CDR1 MDHEN and CDR2 SYDVKM. Trimming took off 5 bases at V and 6 bases at J, with 17 bases between the two ends. CDR3 length: 15 residues. This chain's CDR3 is CASSLPGLTINEQFF. CDR3 coding DNA: TGTGCCAGCAGTCTACCGGGACTCACAATCAATGAGCAGTTCTTC.

V usage is TRBV7-9 and J usage is TRBJ1-2; TRBD1 is a possible D gene (6 bases). Per germline, CDR1 SEHNR and CDR2 FQNEAQ (reference sequence). The CDR3 loop spans 15 amino acids. V lost 3 bases and J lost 4, with 15 bases in between. The CDR3 is CASSFGQLGGYGYTF. In nucleotides, the CDR3 is TGTGCCAGCAGCTTCGGACAGTTAGGGGGCTATGGCTACACCTTC.

This clonotype was seen ten or more times. The rearrangement joins TRBV7-3 to TRBJ2-5; 10 bases are shared with TRBD1. Germline CDR1 is SGHTA and CDR2 is FQGTGA. With V trimmed by 5 bases and J by 6 bases, 12 bases remained unmatched. The CDR3 is 16 residues long. DNA of the CDR3: TGTGCCAGCAGCCCCACGGGCCGGGACAGGGGACAGACCCAGTACTTC. Translation gives CASSPTGRDRGQTQYF.

This clonotype has ten or more counts. This chain connects TRBV11-2 to TRBJ2-1; D remains unclear. This CDR3 contains 14 residues. CDR1 and CDR2 (germline): SGHAT, FQNNGV. The V end lost 6 bases, the J end lost 4 bases, and 13 bases lay between the germline ends. As DNA, the CDR3 is TGTGCCAGCAGTAGGCCGCCATGGTACAATGAGCAGTTCTTC. Residues: CASSRPPWYNEQFF.

This clonotype was observed many times. The chain couples TRBV20-1 to TRBJ1-6; 8 nucleotides align to TRBD1. CDR1 is DFQATT, CDR2 SNEGSKA, per germline (reference sequence). The trim removed 1 base at V and 7 bases at J, leaving 0 bases unmatched. The CDR3 loop spans 13 amino acids. This CDR3 is CSARAGGNSPLHF. In nucleotides, the CDR3 is TGCAGTGCTAGAGCAGGGGGCAATTCACCCCTCCACTTT.

This clonotype was observed a few times. The chain has TRBV4-2 and TRBJ2-1; 11 nucleotides agree with TRBD2. This CDR3 has 19 amino acids. The germline CDR1 and CDR2 sequences are LGHNA and YNFKEQ. The ends lost 0 bases at V and 1 base at J; junction bases unmatched: 8. The DNA of the CDR3 is TGTGCCAGCAGCCAAGATCCCCTAGCGGGGGGCGGGTCCTACAATGAGCAGTTCTTC. This gives the protein CASSQDPLAGGGSYNEQFF.

This clonotype came up many times. The chain combines TRBV3-1 with TRBJ2-7; TRBD2 is a possible D gene (5 bases). Trimming cost V 5 bases and J 9 bases, with 26 bases left between them. The CDR3 consists of 16 residues. Looked up from germline, CDR1 is LGHDT and CDR2 is YNNKEL (reference sequence). The CDR3 coding sequence is TGTGCCAGCAGCAAATATAAACAGATGGTCGCCGGGGTGCAGTACTTC. As protein: CASSKYKQMVAGVQYF.

This clonotype was observed at least ten times. The V call is TRBV29-1, the J call TRBJ2-1; D is ambiguous. V was pared by 0 bases and J by 2 bases, with 5 bases between. The CDR3 covers 13 residues. Germline assignment: CDR1 SQVTM and CDR2 ANQGSEA. This chain's CDR3 is CSVEDDPYNEQFF. CDR3 in DNA: TGCAGCGTTGAAGATGACCCCTACAATGAGCAGTTCTTC.

The CDR3 region has the DNA TGCAGCGCCTGGTCAGGCACCGGGGAGCTGTTTTTT. Protein: CSAWSGTGELFF. The chain has TRBV20-1 and TRBJ2-2; D gene ambiguous. The CDR3 runs to 12 residues. CDR1 is DFQATT, CDR2 SNEGSKA, per germline (reference sequence).

This clonotype was recorded many times. The J gene is TRBJ2-5, the V gene TRBV10-1; 13 bases align to TRBD2. Trimming took 3 bases from V and 3 from J; bases not matched to a gene: 4. This CDR3 comprises 16 residues. Looked up from germline, CDR1 is WNHNN and CDR2 is SYGVQD (reference sequence). DNA for the CDR3: TGCGCCAGCAGTGACCTTGGACTAGCGGGAGAAGAGACCCAGTACTTC. It codes for CASSDLGLAGEETQYF.

This clonotype occurred many times. The J gene is TRBJ2-7, the V gene TRBV18, with 10 positions matching TRBD1. The V gene's germline CDR1 is KGHSH and CDR2 LQKENI. Trimming at V came to 6 bases and at J to 6 bases, leaving 11 bases not matched to a gene. This CDR3 spans 15 amino acids. The CDR3 sequence: CASSDYRDRGAEQYF. For the CDR3, the DNA is TGTGCCAGCTCGGACTACCGGGACAGGGGCGCCGAGCAGTACTTC.

In this sample, this clonotype turned up many times. The CDR3 region has the DNA TGTGCCAGCAGTTACTCCCCTTTGGGGGCGGCCAAAAACATTCAGTACTTC. Protein sequence: CASSYSPLGAAKNIQYF. The chain employs TRBV6-2 or TRBV6-3 and TRBJ2-4; D perhaps matches TRBD1 (6 bases). CDR1 is MNHEY and CDR2 is SVGEGT in the germline V gene. V was shortened by 0 bases and J by 1 base, with 13 bases between the two germline ends. The CDR3 totals 17 residues.

This clonotype has a count of ten or more. V and J are TRBV12-3 or TRBV12-4 and TRBJ1-5; D may be TRBD1 (6 bases). CDR3 length equals 16 residues. The ends were cut back, 5 bases at V and 4 bases at J, with 18 bases in the middle. CDR3 sequence: CASSPVGGGENQPQHF. Written as DNA, the CDR3 is TGTGCCAGCAGTCCAGTCGGAGGGGGAGAAAATCAGCCCCAGCATTTT.

This clonotype was observed many times. The chain joins TRBV10-3 to TRBJ1-3; the match to TRBD1 covers 7 bases. Germline CDR1 is ENHRY and CDR2 is SYGVKD. V lost 6 bases to trimming and J lost 2 bases; unmatched junction nucleotides: 7. The CDR3 covers 15 residues. CDR3 residues: CAIRNDRETGNTIYF. CDR3 coding DNA: TGTGCCATCAGAAACGACAGGGAAACTGGAAACACCATATATTTT.

At least ten counts were recorded for this clonotype. The J gene is TRBJ1-1, the V gene TRBV28; D is unclear. The CDR3 consists of 12 residues. CDR1 and CDR2 (germline): MDHEN, SYDVKM. V was cut by 5 bases and J by 0 bases, with 4 bases left in between. CDR3 coding DNA: TGTGCCAGCAGTCTGCTGAACACTGAAGCTTTCTTT. This encodes CASSLLNTEAFF.

V is TRBV25-1 and J is TRBJ2-3, with TRBD2 matching 8 bases. CDR3 length equals 15 residues. Trimming took 5 bases from V and 5 from J; bases not matched to a gene: 9. Germline assignment: CDR1 MGHDK and CDR2 SYGVNS. This chain's CDR3 is CASSTSGGPIDTQYF. Written as DNA, the CDR3 is TGTGCCAGCAGTACCAGCGGGGGCCCCATAGATACGCAGTATTTT.